This T cell receptor beta chain was observed in a study of blood T cell repertoires in COVID-19. Across the study: The United States, Italy and Spain were the sources of the acute and convalescent COVID-19 samples. PBMCs, B-cell-depleted T cells, or T cells were the source of the cDNA or gDNA that made up the material.

The CDR3 loop spans 14 amino acids. The junction had 4 bases not matched to a gene; V was cut back by 8 bases and J by 0 bases. Germline V gene sequence: CDR1 MNHEY, CDR2 SVGAGI. Per the authors' pipeline: Nucleated cell counts were estimated from reference gene primer amplification. This table comes from immunoSEQ multiplex PCR, and its TCRdb copy is limited to in-frame clones, with some not included. Clone size and V and J calls were adopted from that table, with D and trimming inferred from the DNA. The data contain tens of thousands of clones, 82% of them singletons. This chain joins TRBV6-5 and TRBJ1-5; 7 bases match TRBD1. The specimen was peripheral blood. The clonotype comes from a human donor with acute or convalescent COVID-19. The donor label of this sample is uncertain. In DNA form, the CDR3 reads TGTGCCAGCGACAGGGTCGATAGCAATCAGCCCCAGCATTTT. Amino acids: CASDRVDSNQPQHF.